This T cell receptor (beta chain) was profiled in a study of T cell repertoires in cytomegalovirus infection. Study at large: Indications of both CMV infection and matching HLA type were provided by public TCR beta signatures.

The CDR3 is 14 residues long. Germline V gene data show CDR1 as SQVTM and CDR2 as ANQGSEA. Trimming pared 7 bases from V and 3 bases from J, leaving 18 bases between. Note on this clonotype: Its antigen remains unidentified.

From the reads, TCRdb called clonotypes with MiXCR, one entry per CDR3 protein. This repertoire shows roughly 200,000 distinct CDR3 sequences, 30% to 45% found once; its top ten account for approximately 59%. The chain carries TRBV29-1 and TRBJ1-1; D unresolved. The receptor was isolated from a human donor in good health (CMV status not recorded). Some clones in this sample may be carry-over from other donors' samples. The source material was CD8+ T cells from cultured PBMCs, sampled from culture after CMV antigen stimulation. DNA for the CDR3: TGCAGCGCAATGGCGAACCAACTTTACACTGAAGCTTTCTTT. This gives the protein CSAMANQLYTEAFF.